The 17 T cell receptor beta chains in this list originate from one sample, sequenced in a study of CD8 T cells in ankylosing spondylitis. TCRdb called the 5' RACE reads again in MiXCR, with one record for every CDR3 protein. The table records about 700,000 distinct CDR3 sequences, 15% to 20% of them present only once. For these receptors, no antigen is known. Study conclusions and caveats: Characteristic of ankylosing spondylitis blood, it appeared, was a TCR beta motif comprising about eight highly homologous variants.

The sequencing input was blood, either unsorted or a sorted T cell fraction (not recorded which). The receptors come from a male donor with ankylosing spondylitis.

The rearrangement links TRBV5-1 to TRBJ2-1, with a possible D match to TRBD2 (5 bases). There are 14 residues in the CDR3. Deletions cut 0 bases from V and 4 bases from J, with 8 bases between. The V gene's germline CDR1 is SGHRS and CDR2 YFSETQ. CDR3 DNA sequence: TGCGCCAGCAGCTTGGATCCGGGATACAATGAGCAGTTCTTC. Residues: CASSLDPGYNEQFF.

This rearrangement joins TRBV4-3 to TRBJ2-1; the match to TRBD2 covers 7 bases. This CDR3 contains 14 residues. V shed 0 bases, J shed 12 bases, and the junction held 8 bases outside the gene matches. CDR1 and CDR2 (germline): LGHNA, YSLEER. The CDR3 DNA reads TGCGCCAGCAGCCAAGAGGATGGGCAGCGGGGGCAGTTCTTC. This translates into CASSQEDGQRGQFF.

V and J are TRBV28 and TRBJ2-5, with a possible D match to TRBD2 (6 bases). This CDR3 is 14 amino acids long. Germline-derived CDR1 and CDR2 are MDHEN and SYDVKM. Deletions cut 3 bases from V and 5 bases from J, with 13 bases between. CDR3 amino acids: CASSLTASGETQYF. The CDR3 DNA sequence: TGTGCCAGCAGTTTGACGGCGAGCGGGGAGACCCAGTACTTC.

This clonotype appeared a few times. The chain recombines TRBV20-1 with TRBJ2-1; 14 bases agree with TRBD2. The CDR3 is made up of 14 amino acids. The trim removed 6 bases at V and 6 bases at J, leaving 4 bases unmatched. Germline V gene sequence: CDR1 DFQATT, CDR2 SNEGSKA (reference sequence). CDR3 sequence reads: CSAGLAGAGNEQFF. CDR3 DNA: TGCAGTGCGGGACTAGCGGGGGCCGGCAATGAGCAGTTCTTC.

This clonotype was detected only a few times. V and J are TRBV6-2 or TRBV6-3 and TRBJ1-6; possibly TRBD1 for D (5 bases). Germline loops: CDR1 MNHEY, CDR2 SVGEGT. The CDR3 covers 14 residues. V shed 2 bases and J shed 6 bases, with 8 bases lying between them. As DNA, the CDR3 is TGTGCCAGCAGTTACCGGGACTTTAATTCACCCCTCCACTTT. Translating it yields CASSYRDFNSPLHF.

The rearrangement links TRBV3-1 to TRBJ2-2; the D is unclear. Germline CDR1 and CDR2: LGHDT and YNNKEL (reference sequence). The germline V and J ends were trimmed by 1 base and 7 bases, with 7 bases remaining between them. The CDR3 has 13 amino acids. For the CDR3, the DNA is TGTGCCAGCAGCCAAGGGATCGGCGGGGAGCTGTTTTTT. The encoded protein is CASSQGIGGELFF.

This clonotype has just a few counts. The V call is TRBV29-1, the J call TRBJ2-7; D unclear. Germline CDR1 and CDR2: SQVTM and ANQGSEA. V was trimmed by 7 bases and J by 2 bases, leaving 12 bases between them. The CDR3 has 12 amino acids. DNA for the CDR3: TGCAGCGCAAAGGACGGGCCCTACGAGCAGTACTTC. Translation gives CSAKDGPYEQYF.

J is TRBJ2-7 and V is TRBV11-2, with D perhaps assigned TRBD1 or TRBD2 (6 bases each). V gave up 3 bases and J gave up 5 bases, with 17 bases separating them. Germline CDR1 is SGHAT and CDR2 is FQNNGV. CDR3 length: 15 amino acids. CDR3 coding DNA: TGTGCCAGCAGCTTTGGGGGGCGTCCCGGGGACGAGCAGTACTTC. Protein: CASSFGGRPGDEQYF.

V is TRBV18 and J is TRBJ1-6; maybe TRBD1 (6 bases). V lost 5 bases and J 0 bases, leaving 14 bases between the germline ends. From germline, CDR1 is KGHSH and CDR2 LQKENI. The CDR3 loop spans 17 amino acids. The CDR3 bases are TGTGCCAGCTCATCGGCGGGGGCGAACTCCTATAATTCACCCCTCCACTTT. It codes for CASSSAGANSYNSPLHF.

V gene TRBV12-3 or TRBV12-4 combines with J gene TRBJ2-2; perhaps D is TRBD1 or TRBD2 (5 bases each). V lost 4 bases and J 4 bases, leaving 16 bases between the germline ends. CDR3 length equals 16 residues. DNA of the CDR3: TGTGCCAGCAGTTCCCCGGGGCTAATGGGCACCGGGGAGCTGTTTTTT. It specifies CASSSPGLMGTGELFF.

J is TRBJ1-3 and V is TRBV12-3 or TRBV12-4; 7 bases fit TRBD1. The junction had 10 bases not matched to a gene; V was cut back by 6 bases and J by 5 bases. This CDR3 is 15 amino acids long. CDR3 protein: CASRHEGTARNTIYF. The DNA for the CDR3 is TGTGCCAGCAGGCATGAAGGGACAGCCAGAAACACCATATATTTT.

The V call is TRBV5-1, the J call TRBJ2-1; D tentatively reads TRBD1 or TRBD2 (5 bases each). With 5 bases removed from V and 4 bases from J, the gap between germline ends came to 13 bases. The germline V gene has CDR1 SGHRS and CDR2 YFSETQ. The CDR3 extends over 14 amino acids. CDR3 protein: CASRGQGPYNEQFF. CDR3 DNA: TGCGCCAGCAGGGGTCAGGGACCGTACAATGAGCAGTTCTTC.

DNA for the CDR3: TGTGCCAGCAGCCCATGGCGACAGCCGAACACTGAAGCTTTCTTT. Translated: CASSPWRQPNTEAFF. The rearrangement joins TRBV5-6 to TRBJ1-1, with D maybe TRBD1 (5 bases). Germline values: CDR1 SGHDT, CDR2 YYEEEE. The CDR3 spans 15 residues. With 4 bases removed from V and 1 base from J, the gap between germline ends came to 14 bases.

The rearrangement joins TRBV28 to TRBJ1-1, with a weak D call TRBD1 (5 bases). V lost 6 bases to trimming and J lost 11 bases, with 22 bases between them. Germline values: CDR1 MDHEN, CDR2 SYDVKM. The CDR3 is made up of 14 amino acids. CDR3 protein: CASRDPGGPPGAFF. The CDR3 DNA follows: TGTGCCAGCAGAGATCCCGGAGGACCCCCAGGGGCTTTCTTT.

The rearrangement links TRBV28 to TRBJ2-5, with TRBD2 as a possible D gene (6 bases). Trimming removed 3 bases at V and 1 base at J, with 12 bases between. The CDR3 spans 15 residues. CDR1 is MDHEN, CDR2 SYDVKM, per germline. In DNA, the CDR3 is TGTGCCAGCAGTTTGGGTAGCGGCCCCCAAGAGACCCAGTACTTC. Amino acid sequence: CASSLGSGPQETQYF.

This chain connects TRBV7-8 to TRBJ2-2; the D gene is possibly TRBD1 (5 bases). Per the germline V gene, CDR1 is SGHVS and CDR2 is FQNEAQ. The germline V and J ends were trimmed by 5 bases and 4 bases, with 14 bases remaining between them. The CDR3 runs to 15 residues. The CDR3 loop reads CASSLTGRGTGELFF. CDR3 DNA sequence: TGTGCCAGCAGCCTTACTGGTAGGGGCACCGGGGAGCTGTTTTTT. Variable domain in full (rest from reference TRBV7-8 and TRBJ2-2): GAGVSQSPRYKVAKRGQDVALRCDPISGHVSLFWYQQALGQGPEFLTYFQNEAQLDKSGLPSDRFFAERPEGSVSTLKIQRTQQEDSAVYLCASSLTGRGTGELFFGEGSRLTVL.

V gene TRBV25-1 combines with J gene TRBJ2-5, with D perhaps matching TRBD1 (5 bases). Germline V gene lookup returns CDR1 MGHDK and CDR2 SYGVNS. Trimming pared 3 bases from V and 2 bases from J, leaving 10 bases between. The length of the CDR3 is 14 residues. The CDR3: CASSDFRGQETQYF. CDR3 nucleotide sequence: TGTGCCAGCAGTGACTTTAGGGGTCAAGAGACCCAGTACTTC.